The rows below give T cell receptor beta chains drawn from one sample of a study of blood T cells in healthy people across ages. TCRdb used MiXCR to reprocess the 5' RACE reads, holding one entry per CDR3 protein. The top ten hold 35% to 40% of the sample, which has 660,000 or so distinct CDR3 sequences, 58% seen once. Material: blood. The receptors were gathered from a man in his 60s in good health. Both conserved end residues are part of each CDR3. D genes are given only for firm matches. Clone size is shown for a subset of rows, as once, few, many or a class of expanded clone.

J gene	D gene	clone size	V gene	CDR3 protein	CDR3 DNA
TRBJ2-7	TRBD1	NA	TRBV5-1	CASSSSQGASEQYF	TGCGCCAGCAGCTCCAGTCAGGGGGCGAGCGAGCAGTACTTC
TRBJ2-1	TRBD2	once	TRBV6-1	CASSELWGTSGNNEQFF	TGTGCCAGCAGTGAACTGTGGGGAACTAGCGGGAACAATGAGCAGTTCTTC
TRBJ1-2	NA	once	TRBV20-1	CSAYQGYNYGYTF	TGCAGTGCATATCAGGGTTACAACTATGGCTACACCTTC
TRBJ2-5	TRBD2	NA	TRBV12-3/TRBV12-4	CASSKTGGWETQYF	TGTGCCAGCAGTAAGACGGGAGGTTGGGAGACCCAGTACTTC
TRBJ1-1	NA	NA	TRBV5-1	CASRKDSLNTEAFF	TGCGCCAGCAGAAAGGACAGCCTGAACACTGAAGCTTTCTTT
TRBJ2-5	TRBD2	once	TRBV25-1	CASSESPSGGVQETQYF	TGTGCCAGCAGTGAATCCCCTAGCGGGGGGGTCCAAGAGACCCAGTACTTC
TRBJ2-1	TRBD2	NA	TRBV7-9	CASSLATSTSGGASEQFF	TGTGCCAGCAGCTTAGCGACCTCAACTAGCGGGGGGGCGAGTGAGCAGTTCTTC
TRBJ2-6	NA	NA	TRBV5-1	CASSLRGPGTNVLTF	TGCGCCAGCAGCCTACGGGGACCTGGGACCAACGTCCTGACTTTC
TRBJ2-5	TRBD1	once	TRBV12-3/TRBV12-4	CASSFLLGTGGGETQYF	TGTGCCAGCAGTTTCCTCTTAGGGACAGGGGGCGGCGAGACCCAGTACTTC
TRBJ2-1	NA	NA	TRBV20-1	CSARVGAHYNEQFF	TGCAGTGCTAGAGTGGGGGCCCACTACAATGAGCAGTTCTTC
TRBJ2-7	NA	NA	TRBV24-1	CATGAWANPIYEQYF	TGTGCCACCGGAGCGTGGGCCAATCCAATCTACGAGCAGTACTTC
TRBJ1-2	NA	NA	TRBV12-3/TRBV12-4	CASSLGQVLGYTF	TGTGCCAGCAGTTTGGGGCAGGTTCTTGGCTACACCTTC
TRBJ2-1	TRBD2	NA	TRBV28	CASSPGTSGGNSYNEQFF	TGTGCCAGCAGTCCAGGGACTAGCGGGGGGAACTCCTACAATGAGCAGTTCTTC
TRBJ2-5	NA	once	TRBV20-1	CSARGTPQYF	TGCAGTGCCCGGGGGACGCCCCAGTACTTC
TRBJ2-3	NA	many	TRBV5-1	CASSSGSTDTQYF	TGTGCCAGCAGCTCTGGGAGCACAGATACGCAGTATTTT
TRBJ1-1	NA	few	TRBV7-2	CASSLRGAAREAFF	TGTGCCAGCAGCTTAAGGGGGGCGGCGCGTGAAGCTTTCTTT
TRBJ1-2	NA	few	TRBV5-1	CASSETGFRATGYTF	TGCGCCAGCAGCGAGACGGGGTTCCGAGCCACCGGCTACACCTTC
TRBJ1-2	NA	NA	TRBV9	CASSGTAYGYTF	TGTGCCAGCAGCGGGACGGCTTATGGCTACACCTTC
TRBJ2-5	TRBD1	few	TRBV7-2	CASSLPGQGWEETQYF	TGTGCCAGCAGCTTACCCGGACAGGGGTGGGAAGAGACCCAGTACTTC
TRBJ2-5	NA	NA	TRBV4-1	CASSQEGTGLETQYF	TGCGCCAGCAGCCAAGAGGGAACAGGGCTGGAGACCCAGTACTTC
TRBJ2-3	NA	few	TRBV20-1	CSARQTTTDTQYF	TGCAGTGCTAGACAGACCACCACAGATACGCAGTATTTT
TRBJ2-7	TRBD2	NA	TRBV6-5	CASSYRLAGGFNEQYF	TGTGCCAGCAGTTACAGACTAGCGGGGGGTTTTAACGAGCAGTACTTC
TRBJ2-5	TRBD2	NA	TRBV27	CASSPLQLAGGLETQYF	TGTGCCAGCAGTCCCCTTCAACTAGCGGGGGGATTAGAGACCCAGTACTTC
TRBJ1-2	TRBD1	many	TRBV4-1	CASSPGQGDYGYTF	TGCGCCAGCAGCCCGGGACAGGGTGATTATGGCTACACCTTC
TRBJ2-7	TRBD1	few	TRBV7-2	CASSLGDRNYEQYF	TGTGCCAGCAGCTTAGGGGACAGAAACTACGAGCAGTACTTC
TRBJ2-5	NA	NA	TRBV5-1	CASRRGTHQEETQYF	TGCGCCAGCAGACGAGGGACCCACCAAGAAGAGACCCAGTACTTC
TRBJ2-1	NA	NA	TRBV11-2	CASSFRGVKFF	TGTGCCAGCTCCTTTAGGGGGGTTAAGTTCTTC
TRBJ1-1	NA	NA	TRBV6-2/TRBV6-3	CASTYTRVGGTEAFF	TGTGCCAGCACCTATACCAGGGTGGGAGGCACTGAAGCTTTCTTT
TRBJ1-2	NA	few	TRBV7-9	CASSFPQGRYGYTF	TGTGCCAGCAGCTTCCCCCAGGGGCGCTATGGCTACACCTTC
TRBJ2-7	TRBD2	NA	TRBV20-1	CSATPLTSGPYEQYF	TGCAGTGCTACTCCCCTGACTAGCGGACCCTACGAGCAGTACTTC
TRBJ2-3	NA	NA	TRBV10-3	CAISESDSRLTDTQYF	TGTGCCATCAGTGAGTCGGATTCCCGACTCACAGATACGCAGTATTTT
TRBJ2-3	TRBD2	few	TRBV3-1	CASSQDGGALTDTQYF	TGTGCCAGCAGCCAAGACGGGGGGGCCCTCACGGATACGCAGTATTTT
TRBJ2-5	NA	NA	TRBV7-2	CASRREVGWETQYF	TGTGCCAGCCGCAGGGAGGTGGGCTGGGAGACCCAGTACTTC
TRBJ2-7	NA	NA	TRBV20-1	CSARGEGRHTYEQYF	TGCAGTGCTAGAGGGGAAGGGCGGCACACCTACGAGCAGTACTTC
TRBJ2-5	NA	few	TRBV20-1	CSASGTPVWETQYF	TGCAGTGCTTCCGGGACTCCCGTATGGGAGACCCAGTACTTC
TRBJ2-3	TRBD2	NA	TRBV20-1	CSAAPGGLADTQYF	TGCAGTGCCGCTCCGGGGGGTCTAGCAGATACGCAGTATTTT
TRBJ1-6	TRBD1	NA	TRBV7-2	CASSPGQGSSYNSPLHF	TGTGCCAGCAGCCCTGGACAGGGGAGCTCCTATAATTCACCCCTCCACTTT
TRBJ1-2	TRBD1	NA	TRBV12-3/TRBV12-4	CASSFTGGGYGYTF	TGTGCCAGCAGTTTTACAGGGGGAGGCTATGGCTACACCTTC